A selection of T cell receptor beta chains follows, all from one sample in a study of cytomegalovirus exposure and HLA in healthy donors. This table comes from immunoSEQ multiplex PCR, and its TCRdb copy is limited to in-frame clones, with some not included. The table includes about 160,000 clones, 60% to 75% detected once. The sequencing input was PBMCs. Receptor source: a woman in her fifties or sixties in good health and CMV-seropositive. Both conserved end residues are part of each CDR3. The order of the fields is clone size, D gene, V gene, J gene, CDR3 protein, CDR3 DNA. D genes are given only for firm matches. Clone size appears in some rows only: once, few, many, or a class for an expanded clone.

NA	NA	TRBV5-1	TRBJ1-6	CASSTGEGSRYNSPLHF	TGCGCCAGCAGCACCGGGGAGGGGTCCAGATATAATTCACCCCTCCACTTT
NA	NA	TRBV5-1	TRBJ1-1	CASSPGQGWNTEAFF	TGCGCCAGCAGCCCCGGGCAGGGCTGGAACACTGAAGCTTTCTTT
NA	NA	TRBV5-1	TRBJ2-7	CASRQDSSYEQYF	TGCGCCAGCCGACAGGATAGCTCCTACGAGCAGTACTTC
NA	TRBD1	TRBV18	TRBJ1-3	CASSPWTGADTIYF	TGTGCCAGCTCACCTTGGACAGGAGCTGACACCATATATTTT
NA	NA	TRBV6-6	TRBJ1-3	CASSYSRESSGNTIYF	TGTGCCAGCAGTTACTCGAGGGAGAGCTCTGGAAACACCATATATTTT
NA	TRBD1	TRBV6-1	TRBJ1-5	CASSRDRASNQPQHF	TGTGCCAGCAGTAGGGACAGGGCGAGCAATCAGCCCCAGCATTTT
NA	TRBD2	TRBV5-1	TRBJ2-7	CASSLSGGGSYEQYF	TGCGCCAGCAGCTTGAGCGGGGGGGGGTCCTACGAGCAGTACTTC
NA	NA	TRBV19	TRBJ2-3	CASSLLTSPLATDTQYF	TGTGCCAGTAGTCTTCTGACTAGTCCTCTAGCCACAGATACGCAGTATTTT
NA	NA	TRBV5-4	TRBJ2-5	CASSPGQQETQYF	TGTGCCAGCAGCCCCGGACAGCAAGAGACCCAGTACTTC
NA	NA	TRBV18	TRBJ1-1	CASSPTGGNTEAFF	TGTGCCAGCTCCCCCACCGGCGGGAACACTGAAGCTTTCTTT
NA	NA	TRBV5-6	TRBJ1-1	CASSLRGAGVNTEAFF	TGTGCCAGCAGCTTAAGAGGGGCAGGGGTTAACACTGAAGCTTTCTTT
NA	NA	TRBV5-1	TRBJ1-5	CASSLDGGGNQPQHF	TGCGCCAGCAGCTTGGACGGGGGAGGAAATCAGCCCCAGCATTTT
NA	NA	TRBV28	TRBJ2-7	CASSLRGEEAYEQYF	TGTGCCAGCAGTTTACGCGGGGAGGAAGCCTACGAGCAGTACTTC
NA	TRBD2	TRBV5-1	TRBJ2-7	CASSLAYGRVGKNEQYF	TGCGCCAGCAGCTTGGCCTATGGGAGGGTGGGCAAAAACGAGCAGTACTTC
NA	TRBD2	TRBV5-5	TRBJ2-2	CASSFTSGHTGELFF	TGTGCCAGCAGCTTTACTAGCGGTCACACCGGGGAGCTGTTTTTT
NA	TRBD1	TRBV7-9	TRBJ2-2	CASSDNVPGTDNTGELFF	TGTGCCAGCAGCGACAATGTACCCGGGACAGACAACACCGGGGAGCTGTTTTTT
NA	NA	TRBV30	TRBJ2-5	CAWKGQGKGQETQYF	TGTGCCTGGAAGGGGCAGGGAAAAGGGCAAGAGACCCAGTACTTC
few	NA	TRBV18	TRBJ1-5	CASSPSEDQPQHF	TGTGCCAGCTCACCAAGTGAGGATCAGCCCCAGCATTTT